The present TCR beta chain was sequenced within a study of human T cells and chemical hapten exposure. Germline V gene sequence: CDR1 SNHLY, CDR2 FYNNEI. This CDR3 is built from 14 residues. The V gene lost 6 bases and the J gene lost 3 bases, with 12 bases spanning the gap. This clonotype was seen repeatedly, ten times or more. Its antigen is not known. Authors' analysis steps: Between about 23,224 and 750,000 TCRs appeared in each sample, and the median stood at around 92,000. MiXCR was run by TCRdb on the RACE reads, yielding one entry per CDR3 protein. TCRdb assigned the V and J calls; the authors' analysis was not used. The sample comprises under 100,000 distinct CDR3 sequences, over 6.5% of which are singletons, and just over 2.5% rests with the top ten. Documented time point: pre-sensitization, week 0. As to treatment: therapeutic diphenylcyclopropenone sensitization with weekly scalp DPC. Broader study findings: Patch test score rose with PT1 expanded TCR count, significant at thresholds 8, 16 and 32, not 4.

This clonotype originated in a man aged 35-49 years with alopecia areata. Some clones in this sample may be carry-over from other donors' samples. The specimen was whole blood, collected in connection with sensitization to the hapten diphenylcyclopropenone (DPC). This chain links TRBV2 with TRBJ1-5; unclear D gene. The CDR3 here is CASRGYRLNQPQHF. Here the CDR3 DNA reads TGTGCCAGCAGGGGGTATCGGCTCAATCAGCCCCAGCATTTT.